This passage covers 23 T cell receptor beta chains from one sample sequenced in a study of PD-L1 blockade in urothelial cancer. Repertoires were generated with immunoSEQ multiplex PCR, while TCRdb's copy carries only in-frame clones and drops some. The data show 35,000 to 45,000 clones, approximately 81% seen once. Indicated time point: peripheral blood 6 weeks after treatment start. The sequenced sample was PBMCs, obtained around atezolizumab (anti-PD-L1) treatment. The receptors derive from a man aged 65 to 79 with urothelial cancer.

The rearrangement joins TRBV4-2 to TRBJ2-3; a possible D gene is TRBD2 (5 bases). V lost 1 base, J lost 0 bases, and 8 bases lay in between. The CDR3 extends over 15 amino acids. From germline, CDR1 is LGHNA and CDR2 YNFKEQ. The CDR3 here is CASSQVALSTDTQYF. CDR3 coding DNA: TGTGCCAGCAGCCAAGTAGCGTTAAGCACAGATACGCAGTATTTT.

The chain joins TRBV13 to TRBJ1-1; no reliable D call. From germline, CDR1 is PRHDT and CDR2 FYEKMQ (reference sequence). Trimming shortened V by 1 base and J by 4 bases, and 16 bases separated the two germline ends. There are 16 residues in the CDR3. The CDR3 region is CASSLVVPGGSTEAFF. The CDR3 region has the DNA TGTGCCAGCAGCTTAGTGGTACCGGGTGGGAGCACTGAAGCTTTCTTT. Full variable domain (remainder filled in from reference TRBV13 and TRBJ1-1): AAGVIQSPRHLIKEKRETATLKCYPIPRHDTVYWYQQGPGQDPQFLISFYEKMQSDKGSIPDRFSAQQFSDYHSELNMSSLELGDSALYFCASSLVVPGGSTEAFFGQGTRLTVV.

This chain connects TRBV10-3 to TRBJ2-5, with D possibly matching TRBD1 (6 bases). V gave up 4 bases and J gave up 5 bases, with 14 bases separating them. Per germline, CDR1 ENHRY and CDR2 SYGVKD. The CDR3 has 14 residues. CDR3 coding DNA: TGTGCCATCAGTGTAGACCGGACAGACGAGACCCAGTACTTC. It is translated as CAISVDRTDETQYF.

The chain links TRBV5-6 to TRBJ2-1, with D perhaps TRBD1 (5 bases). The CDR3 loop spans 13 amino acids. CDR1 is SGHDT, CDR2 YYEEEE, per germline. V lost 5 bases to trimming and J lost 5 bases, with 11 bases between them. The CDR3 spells CASRGPSNNEQFF. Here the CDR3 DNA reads TGTGCCAGCAGGGGGCCCTCAAACAATGAGCAGTTCTTC.

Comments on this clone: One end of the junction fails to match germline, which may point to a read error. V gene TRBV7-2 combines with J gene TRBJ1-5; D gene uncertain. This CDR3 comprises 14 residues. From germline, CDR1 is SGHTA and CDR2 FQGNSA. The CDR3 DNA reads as TGTGCCAGCAGCTGGGCCCCAGGCAACCAGCCCCAGCATTTT. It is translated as CASSWAPGNQPQHF.

The CDR3 DNA follows: TGTGCCAGCAGCTTGGGTTCTTCGAATCAGCCCCAGCATTTT. This sequence encodes CASSLGSSNQPQHF. This rearrangement joins TRBV5-8 to TRBJ1-5; no reliable D call. The germline V and J ends were trimmed by 0 bases and 4 bases, with 8 bases remaining between them. The length of the CDR3 is 14 residues. The V gene's germline CDR1 is SGHTS and CDR2 YDEGEE.

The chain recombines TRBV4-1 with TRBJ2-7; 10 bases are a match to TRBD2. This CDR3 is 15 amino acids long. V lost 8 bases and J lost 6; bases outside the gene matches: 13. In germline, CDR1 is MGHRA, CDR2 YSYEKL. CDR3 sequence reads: CASANLSGRAPEQYF. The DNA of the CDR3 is TGCGCCAGCGCCAACCTCAGCGGGAGGGCCCCCGAGCAGTACTTC.

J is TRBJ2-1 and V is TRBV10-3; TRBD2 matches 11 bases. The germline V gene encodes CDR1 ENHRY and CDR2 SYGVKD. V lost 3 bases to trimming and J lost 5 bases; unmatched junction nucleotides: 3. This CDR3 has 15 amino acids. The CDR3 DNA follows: TGTGCCATCAGTGATGTGGGACTAGCGGACAATGAGCAGTTCTTC. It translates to CAISDVGLADNEQFF.

The CDR3 nucleotides read TGTGCCAGCTCACCACCCAGGGGACAGGCATTCGAGACCCAGTACTTC. It yields the protein CASSPPRGQAFETQYF. The chain couples TRBV18 to TRBJ2-5; 8 bases are a match to TRBD1. CDR1 KGHSH and CDR2 LQKENI come from the germline V gene. CDR3 length equals 16 residues. V shed 0 bases, J shed 5 bases, and the junction held 8 bases outside the gene matches.

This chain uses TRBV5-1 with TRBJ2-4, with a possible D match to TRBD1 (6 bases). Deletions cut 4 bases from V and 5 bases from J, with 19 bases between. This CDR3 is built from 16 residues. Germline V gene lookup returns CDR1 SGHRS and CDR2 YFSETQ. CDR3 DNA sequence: TGCGCCAGCAGCACCGATTCAGGTTGGACAGAAAACATTCAGTACTTC. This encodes CASSTDSGWTENIQYF.

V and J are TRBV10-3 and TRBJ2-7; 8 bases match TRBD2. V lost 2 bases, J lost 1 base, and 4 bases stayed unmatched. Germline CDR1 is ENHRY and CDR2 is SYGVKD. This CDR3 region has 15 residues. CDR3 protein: CAISERSGSSYEQYF. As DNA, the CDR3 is TGTGCCATCAGTGAGCGAAGCGGGAGTTCCTACGAGCAGTACTTC.

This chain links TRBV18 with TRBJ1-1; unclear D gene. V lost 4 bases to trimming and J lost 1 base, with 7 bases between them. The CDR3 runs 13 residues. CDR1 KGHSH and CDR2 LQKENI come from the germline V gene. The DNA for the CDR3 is TGTGCCAGCTCACATTCGGGGAACACTGAAGCTTTCTTT. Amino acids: CASSHSGNTEAFF. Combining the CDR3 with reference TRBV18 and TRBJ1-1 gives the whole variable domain NAGVMQNPRHLVRRRGQEARLRCSPMKGHSHVYWYRQLPEEGLKFMVYLQKENIIDESGMPKERFSAEFPKEGPSILRIQQVVRGDSAAYFCASSHSGNTEAFFGQGTRLTVV.

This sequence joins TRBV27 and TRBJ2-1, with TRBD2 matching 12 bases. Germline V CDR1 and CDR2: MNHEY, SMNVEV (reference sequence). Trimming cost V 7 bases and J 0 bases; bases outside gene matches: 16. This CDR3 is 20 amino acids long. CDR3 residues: CASIDTGLAGKVSSYNEQFF. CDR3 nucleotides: TGTGCCAGCATCGACACCGGACTAGCGGGAAAAGTAAGCTCCTACAATGAGCAGTTCTTC.

CDR3 sequence reads: CASSDQTRVAFF. Here the CDR3 DNA reads TGTGCCAGCAGTGACCAAACGCGGGTCGCTTTCTTT. The genes are TRBV2 and TRBJ1-1; D unresolved. Trimming stripped 3 bases from V and 11 bases from J, with 13 bases between. CDR3 length: 12 amino acids. The V gene's germline CDR1 is SNHLY and CDR2 FYNNEI. Looking up the rest from reference TRBV2 and TRBJ1-1 gives the full variable domain: EPEVTQTPSHQVTQMGQEVILRCVPISNHLYFYWYRQILGQKVEFLVSFYNNEISEKSEIFDDQFSVERPDGSNFTLKIRSTKLEDSAMYFCASSDQTRVAFFGQGTRLTVV.

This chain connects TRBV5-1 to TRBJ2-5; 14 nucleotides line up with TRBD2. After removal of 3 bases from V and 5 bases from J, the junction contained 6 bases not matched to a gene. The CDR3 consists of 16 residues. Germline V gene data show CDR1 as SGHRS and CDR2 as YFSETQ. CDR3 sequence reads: CASSSGTSGSRETQYF. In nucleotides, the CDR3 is TGCGCCAGCAGCTCGGGGACTAGCGGGAGTCGGGAGACCCAGTACTTC.

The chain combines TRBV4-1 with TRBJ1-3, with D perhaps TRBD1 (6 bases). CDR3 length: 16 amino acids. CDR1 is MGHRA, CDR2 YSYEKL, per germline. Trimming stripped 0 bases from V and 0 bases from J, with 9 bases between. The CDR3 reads CASSQDRGLSGNTIYF. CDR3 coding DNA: TGCGCCAGCAGCCAAGACAGGGGCCTCTCTGGAAACACCATATATTTT.

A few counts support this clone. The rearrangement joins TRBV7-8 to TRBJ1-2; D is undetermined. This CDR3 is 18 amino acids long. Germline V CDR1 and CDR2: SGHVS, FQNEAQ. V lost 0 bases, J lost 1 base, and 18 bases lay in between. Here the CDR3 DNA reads TGTGCCAGCAGCTTAGCCAGGACTCCGCTCTTACTTAACTATGGCTACACCTTC. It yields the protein CASSLARTPLLLNYGYTF.

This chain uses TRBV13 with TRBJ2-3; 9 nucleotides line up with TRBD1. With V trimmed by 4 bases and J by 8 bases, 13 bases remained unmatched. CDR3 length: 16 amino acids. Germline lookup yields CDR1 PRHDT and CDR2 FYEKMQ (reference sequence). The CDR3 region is CASSSLRDRESVTQYF. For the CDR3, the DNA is TGTGCCAGCAGCTCCCTCCGGGACAGGGAGTCCGTTACGCAGTATTTT.

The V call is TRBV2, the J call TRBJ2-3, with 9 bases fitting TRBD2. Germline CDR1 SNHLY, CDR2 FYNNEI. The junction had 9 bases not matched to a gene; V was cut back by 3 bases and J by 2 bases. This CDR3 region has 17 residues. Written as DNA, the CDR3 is TGTGCCAGCAGTGACTGGGCTAGCGGGACTACCACAGATACGCAGTATTTT. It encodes CASSDWASGTTTDTQYF.

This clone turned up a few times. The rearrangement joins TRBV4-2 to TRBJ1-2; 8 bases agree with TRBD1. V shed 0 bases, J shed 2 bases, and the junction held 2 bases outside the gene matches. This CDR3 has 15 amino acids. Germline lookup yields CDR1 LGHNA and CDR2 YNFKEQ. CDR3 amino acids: CASSQDRGRNYGYTF. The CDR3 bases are TGTGCCAGCAGCCAAGACAGGGGGCGGAACTATGGCTACACCTTC.

In DNA form, the CDR3 reads TGTGCCAGCAGTTCCCCCGGGACAGGGGGCCGCGATGAGCAGTTCTTC. This sequence encodes CASSSPGTGGRDEQFF. V usage is TRBV27 and J usage is TRBJ2-1; 12 bases are a match to TRBD1. The germline CDR1 and CDR2 sequences are MNHEY and SMNVEV (reference sequence). The V and J ends lost 4 bases and 8 bases, in that order; junction bases with no gene match: 9. This CDR3 region has 16 residues.

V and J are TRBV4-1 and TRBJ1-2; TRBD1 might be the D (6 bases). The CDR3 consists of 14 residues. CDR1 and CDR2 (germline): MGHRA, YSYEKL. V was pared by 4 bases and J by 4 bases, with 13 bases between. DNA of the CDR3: TGCGCCAGCAGCCCGCAGGGGCGCGCCTATGGCTACACCTTC. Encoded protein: CASSPQGRAYGYTF.

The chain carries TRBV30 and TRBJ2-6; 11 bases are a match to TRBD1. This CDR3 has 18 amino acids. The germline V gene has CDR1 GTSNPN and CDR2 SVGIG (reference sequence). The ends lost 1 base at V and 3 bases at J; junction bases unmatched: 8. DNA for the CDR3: TGTGCCTGGAGTGCGCCCGGACAGGGGGCATATGGGGCCAACGTCCTGACTTTC. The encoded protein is CAWSAPGQGAYGANVLTF.